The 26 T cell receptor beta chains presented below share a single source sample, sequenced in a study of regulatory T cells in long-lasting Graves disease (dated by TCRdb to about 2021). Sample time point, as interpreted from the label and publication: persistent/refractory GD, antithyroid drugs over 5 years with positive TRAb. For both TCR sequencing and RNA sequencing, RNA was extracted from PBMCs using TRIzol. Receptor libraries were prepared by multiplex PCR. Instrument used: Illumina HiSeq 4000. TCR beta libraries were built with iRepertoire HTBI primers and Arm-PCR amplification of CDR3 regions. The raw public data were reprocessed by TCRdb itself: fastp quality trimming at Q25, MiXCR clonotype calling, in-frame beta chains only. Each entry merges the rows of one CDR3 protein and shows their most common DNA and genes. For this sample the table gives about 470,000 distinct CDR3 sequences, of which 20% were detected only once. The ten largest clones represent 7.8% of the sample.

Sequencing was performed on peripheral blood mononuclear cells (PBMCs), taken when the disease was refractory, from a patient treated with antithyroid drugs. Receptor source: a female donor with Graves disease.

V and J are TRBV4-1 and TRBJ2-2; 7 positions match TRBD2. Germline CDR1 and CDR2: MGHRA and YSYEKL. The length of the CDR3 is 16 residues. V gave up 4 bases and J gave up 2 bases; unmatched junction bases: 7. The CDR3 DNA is TGCGCCAGCAGCCCGTCGGGAGGTTCAAACACCGGGGAGCTGTTTTTT. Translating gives CASSPSGGSNTGELFF.

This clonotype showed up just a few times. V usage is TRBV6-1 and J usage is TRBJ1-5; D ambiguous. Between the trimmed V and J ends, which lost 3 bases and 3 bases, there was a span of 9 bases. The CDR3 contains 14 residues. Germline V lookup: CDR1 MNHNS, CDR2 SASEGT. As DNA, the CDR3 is TGTGCCAGCAGTGATGGTACGATCAATCAGCCCCAGCATTTT. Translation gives CASSDGTINQPQHF.

CDR3 coding DNA: TGTGCCATCAGCACGATCAAAATAGGAGTGCGAAGTGGAACCGGGGAGCTGTTTTTT. This translates into CAISTIKIGVRSGTGELFF. This chain connects TRBV10-3 to TRBJ2-2; no firm D call. The length of the CDR3 is 19 residues. The germline gives CDR1 ENHRY, CDR2 SYGVKD. The germline V and J ends were trimmed by 6 bases and 5 bases, with 28 bases remaining between them.

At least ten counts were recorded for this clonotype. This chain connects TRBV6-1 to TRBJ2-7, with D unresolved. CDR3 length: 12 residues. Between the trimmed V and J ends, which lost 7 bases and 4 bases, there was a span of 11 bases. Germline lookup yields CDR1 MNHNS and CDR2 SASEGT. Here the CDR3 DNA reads TGTGCCAGCACCCAAAGAGTGTACGAGCAGTACTTC. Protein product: CASTQRVYEQYF.

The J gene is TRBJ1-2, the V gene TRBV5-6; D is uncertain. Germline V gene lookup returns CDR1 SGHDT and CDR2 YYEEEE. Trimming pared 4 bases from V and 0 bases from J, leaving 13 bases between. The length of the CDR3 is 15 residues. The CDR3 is CASSPSGRANYGYTF. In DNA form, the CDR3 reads TGTGCCAGCAGCCCTTCCGGCCGAGCTAACTATGGCTACACCTTC.

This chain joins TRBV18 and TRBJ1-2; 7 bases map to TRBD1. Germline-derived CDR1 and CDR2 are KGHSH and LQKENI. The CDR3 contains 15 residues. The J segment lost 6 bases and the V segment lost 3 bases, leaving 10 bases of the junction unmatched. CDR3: CASSPRGQDWNGYTF. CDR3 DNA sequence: TGTGCCAGCTCACCGAGAGGACAGGATTGGAATGGCTACACCTTC.

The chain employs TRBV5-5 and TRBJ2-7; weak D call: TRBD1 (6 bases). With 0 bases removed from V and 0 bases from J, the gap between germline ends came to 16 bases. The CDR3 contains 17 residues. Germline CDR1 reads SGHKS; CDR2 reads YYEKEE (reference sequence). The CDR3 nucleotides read TGTGCCAGCAGCTTGGCTGTGGGGGCGTTTAGCTCCTACGAGCAGTACTTC. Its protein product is CASSLAVGAFSSYEQYF. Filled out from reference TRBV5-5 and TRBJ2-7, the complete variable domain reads DAGVTQSPTHLIKTRGQQVTLRCSPISGHKSVSWYQQVLGQGPQFIFQYYEKEERGRGNFPDRFSARQFPNYSSELNVNALLLGDSALYLCASSLAVGAFSSYEQYFGPGTRLTVT.

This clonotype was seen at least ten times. CDR3 nucleotides: TGTGCCAGCAGTCAGGACAGGGAGGATGGCTACACCTTC. Translation: CASSQDREDGYTF. The chain uses TRBV3-1 and TRBJ1-2; 8 nucleotides line up with TRBD1. The CDR3 sequence is 13 residues long. V trimming: 6 bases; J trimming: 6 bases; junction bases outside the gene matches: 6. Looked up from germline, CDR1 is LGHDT and CDR2 is YNNKEL (reference sequence).

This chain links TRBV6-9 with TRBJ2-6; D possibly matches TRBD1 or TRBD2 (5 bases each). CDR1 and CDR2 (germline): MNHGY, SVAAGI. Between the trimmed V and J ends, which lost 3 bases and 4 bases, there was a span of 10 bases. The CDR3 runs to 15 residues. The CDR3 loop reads CASSYGARGANVLTF. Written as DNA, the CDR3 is TGTGCCAGCAGTTACGGGGCGAGGGGGGCCAACGTCCTGACTTTC.

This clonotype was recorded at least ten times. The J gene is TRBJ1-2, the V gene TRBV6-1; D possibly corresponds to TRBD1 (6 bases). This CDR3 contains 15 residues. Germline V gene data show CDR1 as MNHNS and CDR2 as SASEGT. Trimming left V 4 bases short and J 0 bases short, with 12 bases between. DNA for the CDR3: TGTGCCAGCAGTGCGTGGCAGGGGTCTAACTATGGCTACACCTTC. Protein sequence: CASSAWQGSNYGYTF.

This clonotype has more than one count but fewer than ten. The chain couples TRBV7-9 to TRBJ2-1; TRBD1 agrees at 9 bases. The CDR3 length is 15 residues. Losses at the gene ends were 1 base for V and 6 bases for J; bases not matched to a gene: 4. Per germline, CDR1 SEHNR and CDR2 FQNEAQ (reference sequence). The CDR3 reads CASSLGQGVINEQFF. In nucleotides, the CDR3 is TGTGCCAGCAGCTTAGGACAGGGGGTTATCAATGAGCAGTTCTTC.

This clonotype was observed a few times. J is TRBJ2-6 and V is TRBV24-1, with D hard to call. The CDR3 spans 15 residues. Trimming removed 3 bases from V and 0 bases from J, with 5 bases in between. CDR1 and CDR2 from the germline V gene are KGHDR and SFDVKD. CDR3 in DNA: TGTGCCACCAGTGATCCTTTCTCTGGGGCCAACGTCCTGACTTTC. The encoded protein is CATSDPFSGANVLTF.

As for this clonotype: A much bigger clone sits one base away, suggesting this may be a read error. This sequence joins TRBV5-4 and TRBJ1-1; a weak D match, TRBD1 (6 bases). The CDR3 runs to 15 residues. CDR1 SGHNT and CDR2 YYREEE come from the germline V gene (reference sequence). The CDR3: CAGRVRGQLDTEAFF. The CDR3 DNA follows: TGTGCCGGCAGAGTCCGGGGACAACTTGACACTGAAGCTTTCTTT.

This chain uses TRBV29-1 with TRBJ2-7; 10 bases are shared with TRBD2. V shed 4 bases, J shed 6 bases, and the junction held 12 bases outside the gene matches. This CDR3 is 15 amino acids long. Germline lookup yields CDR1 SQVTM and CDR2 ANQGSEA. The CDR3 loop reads CSVVGPSGRVGEQYF. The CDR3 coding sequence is TGCAGCGTTGTAGGGCCTAGCGGGAGAGTAGGCGAGCAGTACTTC.

CDR3 nucleotide sequence: TGTGCCAGTAGTATAAATGGGGTAGGTGATCAGCCCCAGCATTTT. Its translation: CASSINGVGDQPQHF. The V call is TRBV19, the J call TRBJ1-5, with unresolved D. Trimming removed 2 bases from V and 5 bases from J, with 13 bases in between. CDR1 is LNHDA, CDR2 SQIVND, per germline (reference sequence). This CDR3 is built from 15 residues.

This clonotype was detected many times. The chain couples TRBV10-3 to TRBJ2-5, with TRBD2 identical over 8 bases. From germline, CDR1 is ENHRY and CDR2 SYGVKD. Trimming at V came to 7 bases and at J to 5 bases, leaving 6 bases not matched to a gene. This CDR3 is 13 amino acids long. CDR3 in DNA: TGTGCCATCACTCGAGCGGGAGTTGAGACCCAGTACTTC. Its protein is CAITRAGVETQYF.

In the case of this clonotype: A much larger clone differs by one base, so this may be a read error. CDR3 bases: TGTGCCAGCAGCAACCATGATACAGGGGGCATTCACGATGGCTACACCTTC. Protein: CASSNHDTGGIHDGYTF. The V gene is TRBV7-9, the J gene TRBJ1-2; TRBD1 matches 9 bases. CDR1 and CDR2 from the germline V gene are SEHNR and FQNEAQ (reference sequence). The junction had 16 bases not matched to a gene; V was cut back by 5 bases and J by 6 bases. CDR3 length: 17 residues.

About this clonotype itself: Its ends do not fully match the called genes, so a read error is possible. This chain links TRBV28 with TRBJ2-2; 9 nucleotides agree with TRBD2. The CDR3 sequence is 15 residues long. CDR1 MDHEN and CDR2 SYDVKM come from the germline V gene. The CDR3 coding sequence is TGTGCCAGCAGCTTTTTGGCGGGAGGGACCGGGGAGCTGTCTTTT. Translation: CASSFLAGGTGELSF.

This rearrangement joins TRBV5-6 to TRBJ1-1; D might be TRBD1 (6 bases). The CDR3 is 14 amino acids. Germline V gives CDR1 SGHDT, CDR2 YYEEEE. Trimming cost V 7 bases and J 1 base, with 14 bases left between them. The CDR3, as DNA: TGTGCCAGCGGCCGGGACACCTGGAACACTGAAGCTTTCTTT. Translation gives CASGRDTWNTEAFF.

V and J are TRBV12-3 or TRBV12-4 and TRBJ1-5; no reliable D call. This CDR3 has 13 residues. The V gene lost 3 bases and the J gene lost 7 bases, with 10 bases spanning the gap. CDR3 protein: CASSFNLGQPQHF. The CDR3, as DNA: TGTGCCAGCAGTTTTAATTTGGGCCAGCCCCAGCATTTT.

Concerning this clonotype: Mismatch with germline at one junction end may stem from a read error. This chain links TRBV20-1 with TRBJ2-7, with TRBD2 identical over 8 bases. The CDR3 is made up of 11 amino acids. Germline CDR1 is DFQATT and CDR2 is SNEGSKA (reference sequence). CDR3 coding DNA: TGCAGTGCTAGAGATCTAGCGGGCCTAGACTTC. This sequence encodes CSARDLAGLDF.

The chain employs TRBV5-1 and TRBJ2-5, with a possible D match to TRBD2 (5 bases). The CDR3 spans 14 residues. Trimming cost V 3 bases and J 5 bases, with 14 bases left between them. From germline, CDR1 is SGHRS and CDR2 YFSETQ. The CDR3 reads CASSSGGGSETQYF. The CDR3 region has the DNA TGCGCCAGCAGCTCCGGAGGTGGGTCGGAGACCCAGTACTTC.

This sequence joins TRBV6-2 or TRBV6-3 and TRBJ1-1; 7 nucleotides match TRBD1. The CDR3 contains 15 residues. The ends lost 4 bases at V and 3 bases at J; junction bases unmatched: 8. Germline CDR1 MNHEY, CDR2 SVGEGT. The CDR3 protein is CASSSETGMDTEAFF. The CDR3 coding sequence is TGTGCCAGCAGTTCCGAGACAGGGATGGACACTGAAGCTTTCTTT.

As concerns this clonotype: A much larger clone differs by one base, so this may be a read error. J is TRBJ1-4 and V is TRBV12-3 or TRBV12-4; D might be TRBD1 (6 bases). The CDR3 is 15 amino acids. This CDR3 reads CASRNGGGLNERLFF. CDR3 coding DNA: TGTGCCAGCAGAAACGGGGGGGGCCTAAATGAAAGACTGTTTTTT.

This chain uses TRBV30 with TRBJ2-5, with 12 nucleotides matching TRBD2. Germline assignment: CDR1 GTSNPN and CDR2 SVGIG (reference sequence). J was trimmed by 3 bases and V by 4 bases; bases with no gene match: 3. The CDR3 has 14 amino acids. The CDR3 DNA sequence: TGTGCCTGGACTAGCGGGAGGGCTGAAGAGACCCAGTACTTC. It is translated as CAWTSGRAEETQYF.

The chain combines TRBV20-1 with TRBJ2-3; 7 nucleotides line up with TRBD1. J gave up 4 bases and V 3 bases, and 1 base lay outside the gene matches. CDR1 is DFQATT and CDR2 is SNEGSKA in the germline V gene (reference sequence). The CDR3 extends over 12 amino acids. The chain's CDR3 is CSARGQPDTQYF. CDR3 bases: TGCAGTGCTAGGGGACAGCCAGATACGCAGTATTTT.